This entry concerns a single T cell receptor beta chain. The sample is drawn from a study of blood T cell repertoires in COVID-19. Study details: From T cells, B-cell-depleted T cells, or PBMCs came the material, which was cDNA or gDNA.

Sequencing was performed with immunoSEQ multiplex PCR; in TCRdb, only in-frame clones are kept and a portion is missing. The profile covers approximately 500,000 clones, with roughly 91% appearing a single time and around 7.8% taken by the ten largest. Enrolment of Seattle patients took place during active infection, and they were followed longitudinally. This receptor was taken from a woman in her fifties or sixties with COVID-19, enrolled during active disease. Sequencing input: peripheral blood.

The DNA for the CDR3 is TGTGCCAGCAGCGCTTCAACAGGGGGCTATGGCTACACCTTC. Its translation is CASSASTGGYGYTF. The genes are TRBV9 and TRBJ1-2, with 8 nucleotides matching TRBD1. J was trimmed by 4 bases and V by 3 bases; bases with no gene match: 5. Germline values: CDR1 SGDLS, CDR2 YYNGEE. This CDR3 has 14 amino acids.